This T cell receptor (beta chain) was profiled in a study of OX40 agonist ivuxolimab in advanced cancers. At the level of the study: Subjects had a mean age of roughly 60 years, with a range of about 20 to 85; roughly 83% were male. Partial responses were observed in three patients, of whom one had hepatocellular carcinoma and two had cutaneous melanoma. Points from the study as a whole: The CD4+ and CD8+ T cells in the blood had expanded clonally by week 6 at 0.1 to 3.0 mg/kg. Relative to CD4+ cells, CD8+ T cells on average had more expanded clones.

The length of the CDR3 is 12 residues. CDR1 and CDR2 (germline): GTSNPN, SVGIG (reference sequence). With 0 bases removed from V and 5 bases from J, the gap between germline ends came to 7 bases. Assay: immunoSEQ multiplex PCR; the TCRdb copy retains only in-frame clones and omits some. Of about 76,000 clones in the sample, roughly 85% were seen once. About this clone itself: What it binds is unknown.

The TCR originated in an adult with an advanced solid tumor such as melanoma, head and neck, liver or kidney cancer. The chain links TRBV30 to TRBJ2-5, with D perhaps matching TRBD1 (6 bases). Material: CD4+ or CD8+ T cells sorted from blood, obtained in a trial of the OX40 agonist ivuxolimab. The DNA for the CDR3 is TGTGCCTGGAGTGTCCAGGGGGAGACCCAGTACTTC. It is translated as CAWSVQGETQYF.